Listed below are T cell receptor beta chains from one sample, sequenced in a study of blood T cell repertoires in COVID-19. Clones were read by immunoSEQ multiplex PCR, and TCRdb kept only the in-frame ones, dropping some. Found here are approximately 150,000 clones, approximately 80% of them singletons; the top ten hold approximately 5%. The material sequenced was peripheral blood. Every receptor here comes from a human donor in a cohort sampled during active COVID-19. Each CDR3 is given with its conserved first and last residue. Each record gives: V gene, clone size, D gene, J gene, CDR3 protein, CDR3 DNA. The D gene is left open where the match is weak. Expanded clones are given a class, and other clones once, few, many or no size at all.

v_gene: TRBV27; abundance: -; d_gene: TRBD1; j_gene: TRBJ1-4; CDR3aa: CASSQTQGAVEKLFF; CDR3nt: TGTGCCAGCAGCCAAACCCAGGGGGCTGTTGAAAAACTGTTTTTT
v_gene: TRBV2; abundance: -; d_gene: TRBD2; j_gene: TRBJ2-3; CDR3aa: CASSGGFGGSGDTQYF; CDR3nt: TGTGCCAGCAGTGGGGGTTTCGGGGGGTCAGGAGATACGCAGTATTTT
v_gene: TRBV7-9; abundance: -; d_gene: -; j_gene: TRBJ1-4; CDR3aa: CASSLGGEPNEKLFF; CDR3nt: TGTGCCAGCAGCTTAGGAGGAGAACCTAATGAAAAACTGTTTTTT
v_gene: TRBV5-8; abundance: -; d_gene: -; j_gene: TRBJ1-2; CDR3aa: CASSLSQGPSGYTF; CDR3nt: TGTGCCAGCAGCTTGTCGCAGGGCCCCAGTGGCTACACCTTC
v_gene: TRBV30; abundance: -; d_gene: -; j_gene: TRBJ1-5; CDR3aa: CAWSVRWGLASNQPQHF; CDR3nt: TGTGCCTGGAGTGTACGGTGGGGACTAGCTAGCAATCAGCCCCAGCATTTT
v_gene: TRBV10-3; abundance: few; d_gene: TRBD1; j_gene: TRBJ1-5; CDR3aa: CATVGQENQPQHF; CDR3nt: TGTGCCACCGTGGGACAGGAAAATCAGCCCCAGCATTTT
v_gene: TRBV19; abundance: -; d_gene: TRBD1; j_gene: TRBJ1-2; CDR3aa: CASSPRQGVNYGYTF; CDR3nt: TGTGCCAGTAGCCCGAGACAGGGGGTGAACTATGGCTACACCTTC
v_gene: TRBV5-1; abundance: -; d_gene: -; j_gene: TRBJ2-1; CDR3aa: CASSLAGDEQFF; CDR3nt: TGCGCCAGCAGCTTGGCAGGGGATGAGCAGTTCTTC
v_gene: TRBV4-1; abundance: -; d_gene: -; j_gene: TRBJ2-3; CDR3aa: CASSQTGVGADTQYF; CDR3nt: TGCGCCAGCAGCCAGACTGGGGTCGGGGCAGATACGCAGTATTTT
v_gene: TRBV2; abundance: -; d_gene: TRBD1; j_gene: TRBJ1-1; CDR3aa: CASSRQGSDTEAFF; CDR3nt: TGTGCCAGCAGTAGACAGGGTAGCGACACTGAAGCTTTCTTT
v_gene: TRBV27; abundance: -; d_gene: TRBD1; j_gene: TRBJ2-2; CDR3aa: CASSSAKPGQGNTGELFF; CDR3nt: TGTGCCAGCAGTTCAGCGAAACCGGGACAGGGGAACACCGGGGAGCTGTTTTTT
v_gene: TRBV3-1/TRBV3-2; abundance: -; d_gene: TRBD2; j_gene: TRBJ2-3; CDR3aa: CASSQDSLAGGPTDTQYF; CDR3nt: TGTGCCAGCAGCCAAGATTCGCTAGCGGGGGGGCCCACAGATACGCAGTATTTT
v_gene: TRBV6-2/TRBV6-3; abundance: few; d_gene: -; j_gene: TRBJ2-7; CDR3aa: CASSQAYEQYF; CDR3nt: TGTGCCAGCAGTCAGGCCTACGAGCAGTACTTC
v_gene: TRBV15; abundance: -; d_gene: -; j_gene: TRBJ2-7; CDR3aa: CATSRRGSSSYEQYF; CDR3nt: TGTGCCACCAGCAGGAGAGGGAGCAGCTCCTACGAGCAGTACTTC
v_gene: TRBV30; abundance: -; d_gene: -; j_gene: TRBJ2-2; CDR3aa: CAWSVSTITGELFF; CDR3nt: TGTGCCTGGAGTGTTAGCACGATCACCGGGGAGCTGTTTTTT
v_gene: TRBV18; abundance: -; d_gene: TRBD1; j_gene: TRBJ1-2; CDR3aa: CASSPRQGHGYTF; CDR3nt: TGTGCCAGCTCACCTCGACAGGGACATGGCTACACCTTC
v_gene: TRBV11-2; abundance: -; d_gene: -; j_gene: TRBJ1-6; CDR3aa: CASSEGQNSPLHF; CDR3nt: TGTGCCAGCAGCGAAGGACAGAATTCACCCCTCCACTTT
v_gene: TRBV5-6; abundance: -; d_gene: -; j_gene: TRBJ2-5; CDR3aa: CASSLSWTDFGETQYF; CDR3nt: TGTGCCAGCAGCTTGAGCTGGACAGACTTTGGGGAGACCCAGTACTTC
v_gene: TRBV11-1; abundance: -; d_gene: -; j_gene: TRBJ2-5; CDR3aa: CASRPGAGLQETQYF; CDR3nt: TGTGCCAGCAGGCCCGGGGCGGGGTTACAAGAGACCCAGTACTTC
v_gene: TRBV28; abundance: -; d_gene: -; j_gene: TRBJ1-2; CDR3aa: CASSPLTPDSNYGYTF; CDR3nt: TGTGCCAGCAGTCCTCTTACCCCGGACAGTAACTATGGCTACACCTTC
v_gene: TRBV28; abundance: -; d_gene: -; j_gene: TRBJ1-2; CDR3aa: CASSPTLDRGYTF; CDR3nt: TGTGCCAGCAGTCCCACCCTCGACAGGGGCTACACCTTC
v_gene: TRBV10-2; abundance: -; d_gene: TRBD1; j_gene: TRBJ1-1; CDR3aa: CASSLRQGANTEAFF; CDR3nt: TGCGCCAGCAGTCTTCGGCAGGGGGCGAACACTGAAGCTTTCTTT